Reported below is one T cell receptor (beta chain). The antigen it binds to is not known. Qualities for individual bases were not recorded, and no much larger clone is one base off. The CDR3 regions of human TCRbeta chains were subjected to immunosequencing. The paper's data handling went like this. TCRs in the repertoires were matched against a reference library of SARS-CoV-2-specific TCRs that had been generated with the MIRA antigen-specificity platform. Breadth was defined as the fraction of unique TCRs that were SARS-CoV-2-associated, and depth was defined as the fraction of total T cells that were SARS-CoV-2-associated. Each spike-specific TCR was assigned to its reactive spike region and to a CD4 or CD8 class using the MIRA data. Log10-transformed breadth and depth values were compared by one-way ANOVA with Sidak's multiple comparisons tests. TCRdb re-hosts the immuneACCESS table, in-frame sequences only. Its copies lack some clones; in the studies checked, an unresolved V gene accounts for under half of them, and the cause for the rest is not known. V and J calls and clone size come straight from that table; D and trimming were deduced from the DNA. The sample profile shows around 120,000 clones; about 88% of them were found once. The top ten clones comprise 6% to 8% of the sample.

This sample is drawn from a study of T cell responses to AZD1222 COVID-19 vaccine (dated by TCRdb to about 2021). About the study as a whole: AZD1222 recipients given second doses at about 4 weeks or at about 12 weeks were pooled, since spike-specific TCR depth and breadth were not found to differ between the two schedules. TCR sequencing was performed for over 230 trial participants, of whom about 200 were given two doses of AZD1222 and approximately 25 were given two doses of MenACWY control vaccine. Enrollment into the trials was organized by age into subgroups of 18-55, 56-69 and 70-plus years, and those subgroups contained roughly 140, 27 and 60 TCR-sequenced participants, respectively. Study-wide findings and limitations: Spike-specific TCR breadth and depth rose significantly after two AZD1222 doses compared with day 0 and with MenACWY recipients. Nearly half of unique spike-specific TCRs reportedly recognized epitopes outside regions mutated in the B.1.351 and B.1.1.7 variants. CD4 TCRs associated with the vaccine covered the entire spike protein, and the dominant responses were in regions 160-218 and 743-854. In the small 56-69-year group, the increase in depth fell short of significance, most likely because of low power. Because no samples from the day 14 peak response were available, repertoires could be characterized only after the peak T cell response. Only five to seven AZD1222 recipients were SARS-CoV-2 seropositive at baseline, limiting conclusions about previously exposed vaccinees. Participants were mostly white British and included more females than males, and it was suggested by the authors that clonal diversity may have been underestimated.

The meaning of the sample's time point label: baseline before first vaccination. Samples from vaccinated people were obtained from the UK trials COV001 and COV002, which included a single-blind randomized controlled phase 2/3 trial of AZD1222 (ChAdOx1 nCoV-19) in healthy adults. Trial participant PBMC samples were collected at day 0 and day 28 after the second dose for TCRbeta chain sequencing. V lost 6 bases and J lost 6 bases; the stretch between them is 10 bases long. Inclusive of the bounding cysteine and phenylalanine, the CDR3 is 12 residues long. The retained sequence is limited to the CDR3, 36 bases, with the frame set at the first base. The germline V gene gives CDR1 as MNHEY and CDR2 as SVGAGI.

The specimen comprised peripheral blood, sampled on day 0 of AZD1222 vaccination. The sequence derives from an adult in good health. The chain was built from TRBV6-5 and TRBJ2-3; a tentative D match to TRBD2 spans 7 bases. The CDR3 protein is CASRGGGDTQYF. The nucleotide sequence is TGTGCCAGCAGGGGCGGGGGCGATACGCAGTATTTT.